This TCR beta chain was profiled in a study of cytomegalovirus exposure and HLA in healthy donors. Whole-study context: As released early, the data held roughly 85 million unique TCRs from HLA-typed donors.

Findings and caveats of the study: Roughly even sequencing depth across donors was the assumption behind the presence/absence analyses.

The sample holds a few counts of this clone. What it binds is not known. CDR3 length equals 17 residues. From germline, CDR1 is SGHTA and CDR2 FQGTGA. The junction had 7 bases not matched to a gene; V was cut back by 2 bases and J by 0 bases. At collection, donors were nominally healthy, but unrecorded immune exposures were probable. A multiplex PCR was run with 60 Vbeta primers and 13 Jbeta primers. The protocol was immunoSEQ multiplex PCR, while the TCRdb copy is restricted to in-frame clones and leaves out a portion. Of some 190,000 clones listed, 85% are singletons. The chain links TRBV7-3 to TRBJ2-7; 10 nucleotides line up with TRBD2. The source material was PBMCs. This receptor was identified in a boy younger than 10 in good health and CMV-seronegative. The CDR3 loop is CASSLEGAGGSSYEQYF. The CDR3 nucleotides read TGTGCCAGCAGCTTAGAAGGAGCGGGAGGGAGCTCCTACGAGCAGTACTTC.